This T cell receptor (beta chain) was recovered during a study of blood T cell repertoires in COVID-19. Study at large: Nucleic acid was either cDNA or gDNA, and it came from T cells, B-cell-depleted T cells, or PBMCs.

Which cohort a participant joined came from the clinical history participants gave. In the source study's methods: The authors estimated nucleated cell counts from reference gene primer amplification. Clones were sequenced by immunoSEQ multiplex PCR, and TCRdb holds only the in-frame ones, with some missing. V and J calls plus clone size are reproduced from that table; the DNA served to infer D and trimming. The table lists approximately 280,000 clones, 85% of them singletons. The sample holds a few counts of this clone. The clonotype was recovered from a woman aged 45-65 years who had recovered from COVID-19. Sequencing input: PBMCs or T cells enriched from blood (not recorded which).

DNA for the CDR3: TGTGCCAGCAGCCAAAGACAGGGGGTCCGAGTAGGCTACACCTTC. Translation gives CASSQRQGVRVGYTF. The chain has TRBV3-1 (or the pseudogene TRBV3-2) and TRBJ1-2, with 9 bases matching TRBD1. The CDR3 consists of 15 residues. The germline gives CDR1 LGHDT, CDR2 YNNKEL (reference sequence). Trimming took 2 bases from V and 8 from J; bases not matched to a gene: 9.